This T cell receptor (beta chain) stems from a study of vaccination effects on CD4 cells after COVID-19. Findings and limits, study-wide: Healthy vaccinees showed cross-reactivity with common cold coronaviruses in only 1 of 255 vaccine-induced clones. In the study, convalescent patients were few, and early post-infection timepoints were absent.

The data were produced by immunoSEQ multiplex PCR, yet TCRdb's version contains in-frame clones alone and is incomplete. There are some 69,000 clones in the sample; 65% to 85% occur only once, and less than 3% lies in the top ten. Expansion of antigen-specific CD4+ T cells with viral peptide pools was carried out by the ViraFEST assay before sequencing. Culture proceeded for 10 days, and CD4+ T cells were then isolated. People in the vaccine group had not been infected with SARS-CoV-2 before, and their nucleocapsid antibodies were negative. Worth noting for this clone: Antigen specificity is unknown.

V was cut by 6 bases and J by 6 bases, with 14 bases left in between. The CDR3 runs 14 residues. Germline V lookup: CDR1 SNHLY, CDR2 FYNNEI. The sample consisted of CD4+ T cells from PBMCs cultured with HCoV-NL63 spike peptides, taken before COVID-19 vaccination. V gene TRBV2 combines with J gene TRBJ2-2, with D perhaps matching TRBD1 (6 bases). This clonotype originated in a human donor who received a COVID-19 vaccine. The CDR3, as DNA: TGTGCCAGCAGACGGCAGGGGATCTCCGGGGAGCTGTTTTTT. Protein product: CASRRQGISGELFF.